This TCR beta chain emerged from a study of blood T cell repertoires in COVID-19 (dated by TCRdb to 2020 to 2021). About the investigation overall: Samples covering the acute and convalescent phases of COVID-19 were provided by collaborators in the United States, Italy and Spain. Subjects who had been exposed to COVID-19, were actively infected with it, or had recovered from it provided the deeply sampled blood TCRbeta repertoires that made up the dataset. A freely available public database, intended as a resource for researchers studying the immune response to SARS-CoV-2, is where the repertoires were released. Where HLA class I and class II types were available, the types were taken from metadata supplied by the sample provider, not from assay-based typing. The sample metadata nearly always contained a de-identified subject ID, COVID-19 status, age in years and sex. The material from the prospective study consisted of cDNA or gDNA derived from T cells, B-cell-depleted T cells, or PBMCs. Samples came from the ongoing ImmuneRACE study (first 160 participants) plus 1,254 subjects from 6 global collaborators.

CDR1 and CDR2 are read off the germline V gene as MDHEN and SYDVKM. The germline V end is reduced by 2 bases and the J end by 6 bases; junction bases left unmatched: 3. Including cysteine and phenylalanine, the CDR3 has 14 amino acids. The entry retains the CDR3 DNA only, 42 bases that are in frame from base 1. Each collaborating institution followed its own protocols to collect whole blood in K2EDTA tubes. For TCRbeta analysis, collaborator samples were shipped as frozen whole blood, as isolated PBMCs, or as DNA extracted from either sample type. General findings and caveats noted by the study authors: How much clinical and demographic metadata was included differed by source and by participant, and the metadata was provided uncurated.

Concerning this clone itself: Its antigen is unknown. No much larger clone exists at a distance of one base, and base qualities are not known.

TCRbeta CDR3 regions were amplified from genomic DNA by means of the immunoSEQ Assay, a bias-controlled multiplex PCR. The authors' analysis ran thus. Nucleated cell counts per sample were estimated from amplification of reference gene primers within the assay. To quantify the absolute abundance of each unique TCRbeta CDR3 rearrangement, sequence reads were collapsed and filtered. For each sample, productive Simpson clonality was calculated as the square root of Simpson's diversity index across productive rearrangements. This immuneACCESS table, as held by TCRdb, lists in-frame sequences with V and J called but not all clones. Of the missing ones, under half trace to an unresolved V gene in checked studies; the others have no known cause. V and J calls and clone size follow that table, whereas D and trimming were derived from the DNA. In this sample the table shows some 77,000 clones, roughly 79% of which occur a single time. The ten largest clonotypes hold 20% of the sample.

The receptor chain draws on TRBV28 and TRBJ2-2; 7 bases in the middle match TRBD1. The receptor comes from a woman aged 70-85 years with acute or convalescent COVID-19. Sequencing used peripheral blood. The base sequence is TGTGCCAGCAGTTTACCTCAGGGGGCCGGGGAGCTGTTTTTT. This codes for CASSLPQGAGELFF.